This T cell receptor (beta chain) was identified in a study of beta chain features in type 1 diabetes (dated by TCRdb to about 2018). About the investigation overall: No differences in mean age, gender distribution, total cell number or subset yield were found between patients and healthy donors. Regulatory and stem cell-like memory subsets were isolated from only 8 patients and 8 healthy donors, whereas naive and central memory subsets came from all 30 or so donors. A total of some 100,000,000 sorted cells were examined across all samples, and a strong correlation was observed between cell number per subset and RNA yield. The study compared the TCRB repertoires of sorted circulating CD4+ T cell subsets in recently diagnosed type 1 diabetes patients with those in matched healthy donors.

This clone was counted between two and nine times. This clone's antigen is unknown. Base qualities are missing; no much larger clone stands one base away. On the study overall, not on this receptor specifically: Because small numbers of individuals were included in the HLA sub-analyses, any influence of HLA type on TCRB rearrangement was left unresolved. Patients with type 1 diabetes made fewer insertions and deleted more nucleotides at VDJ recombination sites, implying thymic rearrangement abnormalities. Type 1 diabetes patients showed a moderate but significant shortening of TCRB CDR3 length in all four CD4+ subsets. Shorter templates might be favored by PCR, yet because patient and control samples were amplified and corrected together, any such skew would affect both groups equally. Naive, central memory and regulatory TCRB repertoires appeared more similar among patients than among healthy donors. Sequencing cDNA rather than genomic DNA could over-represent highly expressing activated cells, although activation and CD3 levels did not differ between groups.

All of the isolated RNA was reverse transcribed with the High Capacity cDNA Reverse Transcription Kit, so expressed TCRB transcripts were sequenced. Deep immunoSEQ sequencing was applied to naive, central memory and regulatory T cell samples, giving an average of roughly 3.5 million total reads per sample. Sorted cells were lysed in RLT buffer and RNA was extracted with DNase-treated RNeasy Micro or Mini kits, depending on cell number. Each cell subset was processed on its own to prevent cross-contamination, while patient and healthy donor samples were processed together. TCRB sequences were amplified from cDNA with the immunoSEQ multiplex PCR, producing 87-bp fragments spanning the CDR3 region. Sequencing of the amplicons was performed on the Illumina HiSeq platform. As for how the authors treated the data: PCR bias was computationally corrected using synthetic template baselines, reads within Hamming distance 2 were collapsed, and singletons that could not be merged were discarded. Reads were aligned against IMGT so that V, D and J genes, CDR3 length and insertions or deletions at six rearrangement sites could be assigned. Within each subset, clonotype counts were normalized to sorted cell number, after which true diversity and Gini coefficients were computed with the tcR R package. The overlap coefficient, calculated on TCRB nucleotide sequences, was used to quantify repertoire sharing. The source is immuneACCESS, and TCRdb retained only in-frame sequences with V and J called. Part of the clones is not carried over; for the studies checked, unresolved V genes explain less than half of this, and the remainder is unexplained. V and J calls and clone size are those listed in that table; D and trimming were worked out from the DNA. A total of 130,000 or so clones appear in this sample, about 15% of them only once. The biggest ten clones account for roughly 2.5% of the sample.

From each donor, a single peripheral blood sample of about 120 mL on average was drawn into heparinised tubes. A BD FACSAria II and a panel including CD45RO, CCR7, CD25, CD127, CD95 and CD27 were used to sort naive, central memory, regulatory and stem cell-like memory CD4+ T cells. All sorted populations exceeded 95% purity. PBMCs were isolated immediately by Lymphoprep density gradient centrifugation and stained directly without culture. So that batch effects would be minimized, each experiment stained and sorted samples in pairs, pairing one healthy donor with one patient. As encoded in the germline V gene, CDR1 is SQVTM while CDR2 is ANQGSEA. From cysteine to phenylalanine, the CDR3 is 8 amino acids long. The read is trimmed to its CDR3 DNA, 24 bases read in frame from base 1.

The chain joins TRBV29-1 to TRBJ2-5; the D gene identity is not certain. The closer fit of TRBJ2-7 to the DNA end suggests the J call may be wrong. The sample taken for sequencing was central memory CD4+ T cells from blood. This receptor was obtained from a man in his thirties or forties with type 1 diabetes. The bases are TGCAGAAGCCACGAGCAGTACTTC. This encodes CRSHEQYF.